The clone carrying this TCR beta chain was seen repeatedly, ten times or more. The antigen remains unidentified. This entry is derived from a study of metastatic and nonmetastatic thyroid tumors. Study summary: Comparative analysis of repertoires was undertaken across blood and tumor or nodule tissue obtained from malignant and benign thyroid patients.

No patient received treatment before thyroid surgery. General observations from the study: Malignant thyroid tumors reportedly exceeded benign nodules significantly in TCR beta diversity, with the difference appearing in blood and tumor.

In the authors' methods: Researchers built a distant-metastasis classifier for papillary thyroid cancer that drew on CDR3 differences across clinicopathological groups. With MiXCR, TCRdb called clones anew from the PCR reads. TCRdb, not the authors, supplied the V and J calls. The data show around 19,000 clones, roughly 16% seen once. CDR1 is DFQATT and CDR2 is SNEGSKA in the germline V gene (reference sequence). CDR3 size: 15 residues. Trimming left V 2 bases short and J 9 bases short, with 20 bases between. The genes are TRBV20-1 and TRBJ2-1; D call uncertain. The TCR was taken from a female donor with papillary thyroid cancer or a benign thyroid nodule (not recorded which). Some clones in this sample may be carry-over from other donors' samples. The source material was blood. DNA for the CDR3: TGCAGTGCTAGAAACTCTTGGGGTCCGGCGAGTGAGCAGTTCTTC. This gives the protein CSARNSWGPASEQFF.